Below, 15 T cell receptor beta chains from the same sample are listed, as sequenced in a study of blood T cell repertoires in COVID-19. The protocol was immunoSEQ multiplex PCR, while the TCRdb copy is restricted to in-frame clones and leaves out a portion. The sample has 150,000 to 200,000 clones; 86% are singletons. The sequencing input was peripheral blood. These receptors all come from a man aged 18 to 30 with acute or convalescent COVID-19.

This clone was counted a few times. CDR3 sequence: CASRETPPQFF. In nucleotides, the CDR3 is TGCGCCAGCAGGGAGACTCCGCCGCAGTTCTTC. The chain has TRBV10-2 and TRBJ2-1, with D hard to call. Trimming left V 6 bases short and J 12 bases short, with 12 bases between. The germline V gene encodes CDR1 WSHSY and CDR2 SAAADI. The CDR3 covers 11 residues.

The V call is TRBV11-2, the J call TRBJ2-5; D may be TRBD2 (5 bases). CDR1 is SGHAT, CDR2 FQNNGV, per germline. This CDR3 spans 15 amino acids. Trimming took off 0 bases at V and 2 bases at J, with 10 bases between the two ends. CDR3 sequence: CASSLDFTSQETQYF. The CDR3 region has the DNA TGTGCCAGCAGCTTAGATTTCACTAGTCAAGAGACCCAGTACTTC.

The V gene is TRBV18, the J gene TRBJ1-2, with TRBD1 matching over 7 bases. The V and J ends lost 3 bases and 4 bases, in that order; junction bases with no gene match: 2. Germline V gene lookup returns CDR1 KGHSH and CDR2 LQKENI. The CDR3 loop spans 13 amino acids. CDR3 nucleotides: TGTGCCAGCTCACCCCGGGACAGCTATGGCTACACCTTC. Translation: CASSPRDSYGYTF. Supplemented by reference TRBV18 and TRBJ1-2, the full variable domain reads NAGVMQNPRHLVRRRGQEARLRCSPMKGHSHVYWYRQLPEEGLKFMVYLQKENIIDESGMPKERFSAEFPKEGPSILRIQQVVRGDSAAYFCASSPRDSYGYTFGSGTRLTVV.

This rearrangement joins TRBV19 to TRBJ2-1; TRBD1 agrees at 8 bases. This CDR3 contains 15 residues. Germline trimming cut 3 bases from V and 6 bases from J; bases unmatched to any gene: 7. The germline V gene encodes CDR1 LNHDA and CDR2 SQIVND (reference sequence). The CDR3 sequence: CASSMTGVTSNEQFF. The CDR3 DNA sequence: TGTGCCAGTAGTATGACAGGGGTTACATCCAATGAGCAGTTCTTC. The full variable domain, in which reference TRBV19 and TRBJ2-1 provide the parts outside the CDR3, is DGGITQSPKYLFRKEGQNVTLSCEQNLNHDAMYWYRQDPGQGLRLIYYSQIVNDFQKGDIAEGYSVSREKKESFPLTVTSAQKNPTAFYLCASSMTGVTSNEQFFGPGTRLTVL.

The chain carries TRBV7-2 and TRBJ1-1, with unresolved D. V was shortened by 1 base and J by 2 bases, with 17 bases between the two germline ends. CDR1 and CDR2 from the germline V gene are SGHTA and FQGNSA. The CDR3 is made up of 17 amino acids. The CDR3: CASSLGFSLLSNTEAFF. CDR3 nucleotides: TGTGCCAGCAGCTTAGGATTCAGCCTTCTTAGCAACACTGAAGCTTTCTTT.

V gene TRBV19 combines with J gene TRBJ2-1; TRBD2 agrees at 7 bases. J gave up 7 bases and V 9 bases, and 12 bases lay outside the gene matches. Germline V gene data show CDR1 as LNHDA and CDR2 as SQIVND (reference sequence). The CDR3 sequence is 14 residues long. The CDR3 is CASLGGGKGNEQFF. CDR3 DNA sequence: TGTGCCAGCTTGGGCGGGGGTAAAGGAAATGAGCAGTTCTTC.

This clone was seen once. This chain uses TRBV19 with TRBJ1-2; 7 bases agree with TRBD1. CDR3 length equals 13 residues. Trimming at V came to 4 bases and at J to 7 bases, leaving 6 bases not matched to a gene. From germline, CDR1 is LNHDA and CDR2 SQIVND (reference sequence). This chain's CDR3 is CASSNKGATGYTF. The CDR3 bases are TGTGCCAGTAGTAATAAGGGGGCGACTGGCTACACCTTC.

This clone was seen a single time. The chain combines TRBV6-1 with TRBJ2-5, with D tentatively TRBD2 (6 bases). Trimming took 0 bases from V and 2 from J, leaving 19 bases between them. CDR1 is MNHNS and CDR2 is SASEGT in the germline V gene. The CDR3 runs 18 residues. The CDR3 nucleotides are TGTGCCAGCAGTGAAGCCCCCGGGGGAAGGTCTCTACAAGAGACCCAGTACTTC. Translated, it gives CASSEAPGGRSLQETQYF.

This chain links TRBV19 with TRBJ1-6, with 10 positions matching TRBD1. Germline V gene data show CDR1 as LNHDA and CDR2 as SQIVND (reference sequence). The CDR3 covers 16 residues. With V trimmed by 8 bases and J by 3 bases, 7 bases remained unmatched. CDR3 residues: CASGLGTGVYNSPLHF. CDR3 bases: TGTGCCAGTGGACTCGGGACAGGGGTCTATAATTCACCCCTCCACTTT.

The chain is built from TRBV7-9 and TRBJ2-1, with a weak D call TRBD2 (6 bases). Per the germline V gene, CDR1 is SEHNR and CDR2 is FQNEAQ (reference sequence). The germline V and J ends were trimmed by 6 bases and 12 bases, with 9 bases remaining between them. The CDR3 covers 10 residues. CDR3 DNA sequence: TGTGCCAGCAGTGGGGGAGGGCAGTTCTTC. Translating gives CASSGGGQFF.

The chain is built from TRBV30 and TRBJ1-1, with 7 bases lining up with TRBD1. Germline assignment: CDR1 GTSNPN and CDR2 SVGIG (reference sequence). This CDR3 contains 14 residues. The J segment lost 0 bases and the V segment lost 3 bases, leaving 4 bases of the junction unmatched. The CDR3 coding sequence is TGTGCCTGGAGAAGGGGACAGATGAACACTGAAGCTTTCTTT. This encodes CAWRRGQMNTEAFF.

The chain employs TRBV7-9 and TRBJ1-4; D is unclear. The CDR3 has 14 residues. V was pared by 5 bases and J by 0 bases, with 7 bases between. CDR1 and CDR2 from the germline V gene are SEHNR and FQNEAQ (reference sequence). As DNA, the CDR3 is TGTGCCAGCAGCCCGGTTGCAACTAATGAAAAACTGTTTTTT. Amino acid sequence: CASSPVATNEKLFF.

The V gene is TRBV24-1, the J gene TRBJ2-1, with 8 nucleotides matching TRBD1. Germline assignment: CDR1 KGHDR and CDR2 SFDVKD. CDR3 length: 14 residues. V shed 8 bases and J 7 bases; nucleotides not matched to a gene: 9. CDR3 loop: CATKAGGADNEQFF. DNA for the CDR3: TGTGCCACCAAAGCAGGGGGCGCGGATAATGAGCAGTTCTTC.

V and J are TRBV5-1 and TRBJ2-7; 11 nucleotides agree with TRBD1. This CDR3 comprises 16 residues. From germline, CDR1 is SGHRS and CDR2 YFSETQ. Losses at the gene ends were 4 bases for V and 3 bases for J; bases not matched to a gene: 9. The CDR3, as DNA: TGCGCCAGCAGCAATGTGGGACAGGGGGGTTACTACGAGCAGTACTTC. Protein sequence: CASSNVGQGGYYEQYF.

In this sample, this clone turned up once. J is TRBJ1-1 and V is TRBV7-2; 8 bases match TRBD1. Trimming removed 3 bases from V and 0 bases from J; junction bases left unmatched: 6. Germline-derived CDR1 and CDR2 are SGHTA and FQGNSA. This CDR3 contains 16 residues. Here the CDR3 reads CASSFGTGRMNTEAFF. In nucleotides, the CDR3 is TGTGCCAGCAGCTTCGGGACAGGCCGGATGAACACTGAAGCTTTCTTT.